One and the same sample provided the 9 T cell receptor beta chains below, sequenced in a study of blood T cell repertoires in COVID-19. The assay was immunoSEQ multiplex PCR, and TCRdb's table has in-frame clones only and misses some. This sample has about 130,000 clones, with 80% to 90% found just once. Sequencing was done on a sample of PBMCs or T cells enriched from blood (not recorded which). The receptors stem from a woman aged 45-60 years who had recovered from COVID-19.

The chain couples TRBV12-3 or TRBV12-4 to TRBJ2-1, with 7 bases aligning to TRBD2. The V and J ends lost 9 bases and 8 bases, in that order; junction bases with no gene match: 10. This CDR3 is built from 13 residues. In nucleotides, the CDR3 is TGTGCCAGTCTCGAGCGGGAAGAGGATGAGCAGTTCTTC. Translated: CASLEREEDEQFF.

This chain's CDR3 is CASSSGLRETQYF. CDR3 sequence (DNA): TGTGCCAGTAGTTCGGGACTTCGGGAGACCCAGTACTTC. The chain has TRBV19 and TRBJ2-5; TRBD2 is a possible D gene (6 bases). The ends were cut back, 5 bases at V and 5 bases at J, with 12 bases in the middle. This CDR3 is 13 amino acids long. Germline values: CDR1 LNHDA, CDR2 SQIVND (reference sequence).

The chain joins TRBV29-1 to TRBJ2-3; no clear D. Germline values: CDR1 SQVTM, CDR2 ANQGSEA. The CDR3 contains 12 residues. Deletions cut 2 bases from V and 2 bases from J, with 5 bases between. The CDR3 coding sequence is TGCAGCGTTGAATACTACACAGATACGCAGTATTTT. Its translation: CSVEYYTDTQYF.

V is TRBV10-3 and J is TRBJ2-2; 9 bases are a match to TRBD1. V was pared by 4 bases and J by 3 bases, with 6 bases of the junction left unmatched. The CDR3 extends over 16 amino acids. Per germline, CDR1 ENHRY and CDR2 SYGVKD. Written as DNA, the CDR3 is TGTGCCATCAGTGCAGGACAGGGGTCTGACACCGGGGAGCTGTTTTTT. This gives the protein CAISAGQGSDTGELFF.

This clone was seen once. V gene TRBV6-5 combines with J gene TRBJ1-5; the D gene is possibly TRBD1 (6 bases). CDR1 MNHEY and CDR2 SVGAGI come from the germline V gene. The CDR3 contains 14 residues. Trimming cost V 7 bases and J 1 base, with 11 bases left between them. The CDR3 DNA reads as TGTGCCAGCACGGGGGGGCTAAGCAATCAGCCCCAGCATTTT. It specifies CASTGGLSNQPQHF.

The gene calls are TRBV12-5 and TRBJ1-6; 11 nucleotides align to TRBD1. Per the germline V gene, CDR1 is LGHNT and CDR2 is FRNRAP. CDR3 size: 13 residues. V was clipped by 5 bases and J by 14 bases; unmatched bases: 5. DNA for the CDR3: TGTGCTAGTGGTATAGGACAGGGGGCCACCCTCCACTTT. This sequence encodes CASGIGQGATLHF.

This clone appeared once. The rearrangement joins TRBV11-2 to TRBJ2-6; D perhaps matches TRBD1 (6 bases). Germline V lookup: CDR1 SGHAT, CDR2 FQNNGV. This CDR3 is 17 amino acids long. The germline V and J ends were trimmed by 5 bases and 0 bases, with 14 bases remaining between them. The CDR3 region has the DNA TGTGCCAGCAGCGAGATACAGGGCCGCTCTGGGGCCAACGTCCTGACTTTC. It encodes CASSEIQGRSGANVLTF.

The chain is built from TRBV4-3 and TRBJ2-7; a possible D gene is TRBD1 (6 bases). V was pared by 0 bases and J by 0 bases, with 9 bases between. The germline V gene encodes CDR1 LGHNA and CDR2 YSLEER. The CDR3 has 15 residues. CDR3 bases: TGCGCCAGCAGCCAAGATTGGGACAACTCCTACGAGCAGTACTTC. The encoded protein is CASSQDWDNSYEQYF.

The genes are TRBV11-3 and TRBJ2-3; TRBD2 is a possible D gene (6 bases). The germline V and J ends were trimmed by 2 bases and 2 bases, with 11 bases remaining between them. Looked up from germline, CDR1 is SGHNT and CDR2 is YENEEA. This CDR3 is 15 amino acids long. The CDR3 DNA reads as TGTGCCAGCAGCTTAATCGGCGGGGCCACAGATACGCAGTATTTT. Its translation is CASSLIGGATDTQYF.